One and the same sample provided the 28 T cell receptor beta chains below, sequenced in a study of blood T cell repertoires in COVID-19 (dated by TCRdb to the early 2020s). The library was obtained by the immunoSEQ multiplex PCR assay. TCRdb limited this immuneACCESS table to in-frame rearrangements with V and J called. A share of clones is missing; checked studies link under half to unresolved V genes, and the rest is unexplained. Recorded for this sample are 310,000 or so clones; 70% to 90% of them occurred a single time. Over 9.5% of the sample comes from the top ten. The sample taken for sequencing was PBMCs or T cells enriched from blood (not recorded which). These receptors originate from a young woman who had recovered from COVID-19.

This chain joins TRBV15 and TRBJ2-3, with a weak D call TRBD2 (5 bases). CDR1 is LNHNV, CDR2 YYDKDF, per germline (reference sequence). Trimming cost V 3 bases and J 2 bases, with 12 bases left between them. The CDR3 totals 15 residues. The CDR3 DNA sequence: TGTGCCACCAGCAGGCAAAGAGGGATCACAGATACGCAGTATTTT. Residues: CATSRQRGITDTQYF.

This sequence joins TRBV7-2 and TRBJ2-1; D is perhaps TRBD1 (6 bases). The CDR3 is 15 amino acids. Germline V gene data show CDR1 as SGHTA and CDR2 as FQGNSA. V dropped 0 bases and J dropped 2 bases, with 8 bases sitting between them. CDR3 protein: CASSLARGTYNEQFF. The CDR3 DNA sequence: TGTGCCAGCAGCTTAGCCAGGGGCACCTACAATGAGCAGTTCTTC.

The chain recombines TRBV19 with TRBJ1-1; TRBD1 aligns across 7 bases. Germline assignment: CDR1 LNHDA and CDR2 SQIVND (reference sequence). V shed 10 bases, J shed 4 bases, and the junction held 9 bases outside the gene matches. This CDR3 spans 13 amino acids. CDR3 nucleotide sequence: TGTGCCACCTTAGGGGGCTGGAGCACTGAAGCTTTCTTT. Residues: CATLGGWSTEAFF.

This clone was observed a single time. The V call is TRBV7-9, the J call TRBJ2-3, with 8 bases lining up with TRBD2. V was clipped by 4 bases and J by 5 bases; unmatched bases: 8. CDR1 SEHNR and CDR2 FQNEAQ come from the germline V gene (reference sequence). CDR3 size: 15 residues. CDR3 sequence (DNA): TGTGCCAGCAGCTCCGACGGGAGGGCTGTAGATACGCAGTATTTT. This codes for CASSSDGRAVDTQYF.

This chain links TRBV7-6 with TRBJ2-7; D is ambiguous. V was pared by 2 bases and J by 0 bases, with 14 bases between. CDR3 length: 16 residues. CDR1 SGHVS and CDR2 FNYEAQ come from the germline V gene. The CDR3 nucleotides are TGTGCCAGCAGCTTATTGAACAGCCCGAGCTCCTACGAGCAGTACTTC. Protein: CASSLLNSPSSYEQYF.

The V gene is TRBV18, the J gene TRBJ1-2; D is possibly TRBD1 (6 bases). CDR1 is KGHSH and CDR2 is LQKENI in the germline V gene. The CDR3 consists of 15 residues. V dropped 3 bases and J dropped 6 bases, with 17 bases sitting between them. The CDR3 is CASSPRSSGEDGYTF. The CDR3 coding sequence is TGTGCCAGCTCACCCCGTTCCTCAGGGGAAGATGGCTACACCTTC.

This clone is a singleton in its sample. The chain has TRBV28 and TRBJ2-7; 10 bases line up with TRBD2. Per germline, CDR1 MDHEN and CDR2 SYDVKM. The ends lost 2 bases at V and 3 bases at J; junction bases unmatched: 7. The CDR3 extends over 16 amino acids. The CDR3 coding sequence is TGTGCCAGCAGTTTACGAGGAGCGGGAGGGTTCTACGAGCAGTACTTC. Translation gives CASSLRGAGGFYEQYF. Complete variable domain (other parts from reference TRBV28 and TRBJ2-7): DVKVTQSSRYLVKRTGEKVFLECVQDMDHENMFWYRQDPGLGLRLIYFSYDVKMKEKGDIPEGYSVSREKKERFSLILESASTNQTSMYLCASSLRGAGGFYEQYFGPGTRLTVT.

This clone was seen once. The rearrangement links TRBV19 to TRBJ1-1; TRBD1 aligns across 8 bases. Per germline, CDR1 LNHDA and CDR2 SQIVND (reference sequence). V lost 4 bases and J lost 2; bases outside the gene matches: 6. CDR3 size: 15 residues. In nucleotides, the CDR3 is TGTGCCAGTAGTAGAGAGACAGGGGTAAACACTGAAGCTTTCTTT. This translates into CASSRETGVNTEAFF.

The J gene is TRBJ1-5, the V gene TRBV2; TRBD1 aligns across 7 bases. J lost 0 bases, V lost 3 bases, and 5 bases had no gene match. This CDR3 spans 16 amino acids. CDR1 is SNHLY and CDR2 is FYNNEI in the germline V gene. The CDR3 sequence: CASSEPGDSSNQPQHF. The CDR3 coding sequence is TGTGCCAGCAGTGAGCCAGGGGACAGTAGCAATCAGCCCCAGCATTTT.

The chain carries TRBV3-1 (or the pseudogene TRBV3-2) and TRBJ2-1, with 10 bases fitting TRBD2. Trimming removed 4 bases from V and 7 bases from J; junction bases left unmatched: 4. Germline CDR1 is LGHDT and CDR2 is YNNKEL (reference sequence). CDR3 length: 14 residues. The CDR3 sequence is CASSPSGGANEQFF. CDR3 DNA: TGTGCCAGCAGCCCGAGCGGGGGGGCAAATGAGCAGTTCTTC.

The chain has TRBV9 and TRBJ2-4, with D possibly being TRBD1 (5 bases). V lost 0 bases and J lost 7, with 14 bases in between. This CDR3 has 15 amino acids. Per the germline V gene, CDR1 is SGDLS and CDR2 is YYNGEE. The CDR3 loop reads CASSVDIRDSNIQYF. The CDR3 DNA is TGTGCCAGCAGCGTAGACATCAGGGATTCGAACATTCAGTACTTC.

CDR3 loop: CASSLDGRGHEKLFF. CDR3 nucleotides: TGCGCCAGCAGCTTAGACGGTAGGGGCCATGAAAAACTGTTTTTT. This chain links TRBV5-1 with TRBJ1-4, with D possibly being TRBD1 (5 bases). CDR3 size: 15 residues. The V and J ends lost 2 bases and 6 bases respectively, with 14 bases between them. Germline CDR1 is SGHRS and CDR2 is YFSETQ.

The chain has TRBV19 and TRBJ2-2; 7 bases map to TRBD1. The V and J ends lost 3 bases and 2 bases, in that order; junction bases with no gene match: 3. Germline V gives CDR1 LNHDA, CDR2 SQIVND (reference sequence). The CDR3 length is 15 residues. This CDR3 reads CASSIQGVNTGELFF. In DNA form, the CDR3 reads TGTGCCAGTAGTATCCAGGGGGTAAACACCGGGGAGCTGTTTTTT.

The V gene is TRBV19, the J gene TRBJ1-1, with 7 bases lining up with TRBD1. This CDR3 spans 14 amino acids. Germline V lookup: CDR1 LNHDA, CDR2 SQIVND (reference sequence). The V gene end was trimmed by 5 bases and the J gene end by 1 base; junction bases not matched to a gene: 4. The CDR3 nucleotides read TGTGCCAGTAGTGTCAACAGGGGGAACACTGAAGCTTTCTTT. Its protein is CASSVNRGNTEAFF.

The rearrangement joins TRBV4-1 to TRBJ2-7; maybe TRBD2 (6 bases). Germline V gives CDR1 MGHRA, CDR2 YSYEKL. The V gene lost 0 bases and the J gene lost 1 base, with 22 bases spanning the gap. The CDR3 loop spans 19 amino acids. CDR3 nucleotides: TGCGCCAGCAGCCAAGATAGGATCCGGGACTTCAGAGTTTCCTACGAGCAGTACTTC. Protein: CASSQDRIRDFRVSYEQYF.

The chain recombines TRBV6-5 with TRBJ2-1; 8 nucleotides line up with TRBD1. V dropped 5 bases and J dropped 7; count of bases not matched to a gene: 10. This CDR3 spans 15 amino acids. Germline V gene lookup returns CDR1 MNHEY and CDR2 SVGAGI. CDR3 in DNA: TGTGCCAGCAGTCGGGACAGGAACTTGGGTAATGAGCAGTTCTTC. Translation: CASSRDRNLGNEQFF.

The chain employs TRBV3-1 (or the pseudogene TRBV3-2) and TRBJ1-1, with a weak D call TRBD1 (5 bases). Germline CDR1 is LGHDT and CDR2 is YNNKEL (reference sequence). The CDR3 has 14 residues. V lost 1 base to trimming and J lost 4 bases, with 10 bases between them. This chain's CDR3 is CASSQGPGRTEAFF. CDR3 coding DNA: TGTGCCAGCAGCCAAGGGCCAGGGCGCACTGAAGCTTTCTTT.

The chain's CDR3 is CASSLPNTGELFF. In DNA form, the CDR3 reads TGCGCCAGCAGCCTTCCCAACACCGGGGAGCTGTTTTTT. The chain has TRBV5-1 and TRBJ2-2; D not certain. V shed 4 bases and J shed 2 bases, with 6 bases lying between them. CDR3 length: 13 amino acids. In germline, CDR1 is SGHRS, CDR2 YFSETQ.

The V call is TRBV18, the J call TRBJ2-1, with TRBD2 identical over 12 bases. In germline, CDR1 is KGHSH, CDR2 LQKENI. J gave up 8 bases and V 3 bases, and 2 bases lay outside the gene matches. The CDR3 is made up of 14 amino acids. The CDR3 bases are TGTGCCAGCTCACCTCGGACTAGCGGGGATGAGCAGTTCTTC. It translates to CASSPRTSGDEQFF.

The genes are TRBV14 and TRBJ2-7; no clear D gene. Germline lookup yields CDR1 SGHDN and CDR2 FVKESK. The CDR3 runs 13 residues. V lost 1 base to trimming and J lost 4 bases, with 8 bases between them. The CDR3 DNA is TGTGCCAGCAGCCAAGTCCCAGTTTACGAGCAGTACTTC. Its protein product is CASSQVPVYEQYF.

The chain joins TRBV30 to TRBJ1-3; the match to TRBD1 covers 10 bases. Per germline, CDR1 GTSNPN and CDR2 SVGIG (reference sequence). V gave up 0 bases and J gave up 0 bases; unmatched junction bases: 17. This CDR3 has 21 amino acids. This chain's CDR3 is CAWSVHFWLGQGPSSGNTIYF. The CDR3 region has the DNA TGTGCCTGGAGTGTACATTTTTGGTTGGGACAGGGGCCCAGCTCTGGAAACACCATATATTTT.

This sequence joins TRBV3-1 (or the pseudogene TRBV3-2) and TRBJ1-3; D perhaps matches TRBD1 (5 bases). V gave up 1 base and J gave up 0 bases, with 13 bases separating them. Germline assignment: CDR1 LGHDT and CDR2 YNNKEL (reference sequence). The CDR3 length is 17 residues. The CDR3 reads CASSQALDSYSGNTIYF. Written as DNA, the CDR3 is TGTGCCAGCAGCCAAGCCCTTGACAGCTACTCTGGAAACACCATATATTTT.

This clone was seen only a few times. This sequence joins TRBV14 and TRBJ1-1; 9 nucleotides align to TRBD1. The CDR3 is 15 amino acids. V shed 4 bases and J 8 bases; nucleotides not matched to a gene: 11. CDR1 is SGHDN, CDR2 FVKESK, per germline. The CDR3: CASSLNGQGKGEAFF. The CDR3 coding sequence is TGTGCCAGCAGCCTAAATGGACAGGGGAAAGGCGAAGCTTTCTTT.

The chain carries TRBV10-3 and TRBJ2-2, with D perhaps TRBD2 (6 bases). The V gene lost 6 bases and the J gene lost 1 base, with 6 bases spanning the gap. The germline V gene has CDR1 ENHRY and CDR2 SYGVKD. This CDR3 contains 13 residues. CDR3 DNA: TGTGCCATCAGCGGGGGGAACACCGGGGAGCTGTTTTTT. It translates to CAISGGNTGELFF.

This clone was detected a few times. The genes are TRBV2 and TRBJ2-7; possibly TRBD2 for D (6 bases). The germline CDR1 and CDR2 sequences are SNHLY and FYNNEI. V was shortened by 7 bases and J by 0 bases, with 10 bases between the two germline ends. The CDR3 consists of 13 residues. The CDR3 sequence: CASTGESSYEQYF. CDR3 coding DNA: TGTGCCAGCACGGGGGAAAGCTCCTACGAGCAGTACTTC.

As for this clone: Other nucleotide sequences from this sample produce the same CDR3. The chain links TRBV5-1 to TRBJ2-7, with 7 nucleotides matching TRBD1. V dropped 0 bases and J dropped 2; count of bases not matched to a gene: 2. CDR3 length equals 14 residues. The V gene's germline CDR1 is SGHRS and CDR2 YFSETQ. The CDR3 sequence: CASSLEQGAYEQYF. The CDR3, as DNA: TGCGCCAGCAGCTTGGAGCAGGGGGCCTACGAGCAGTACTTC.

This rearrangement joins TRBV9 to TRBJ2-3; 11 bases fit TRBD2. Germline trimming cut 3 bases from V and 0 bases from J; bases unmatched to any gene: 9. The CDR3 is 18 amino acids. CDR1 SGDLS and CDR2 YYNGEE come from the germline V gene. CDR3: CASSAPRVAGGSTDTQYF. The CDR3 DNA follows: TGTGCCAGCAGCGCCCCCCGGGTAGCGGGGGGGAGCACAGATACGCAGTATTTT.

The chain has TRBV5-5 and TRBJ2-7, with D perhaps TRBD1 (5 bases). Germline lookup yields CDR1 SGHKS and CDR2 YYEKEE (reference sequence). V lost 1 base and J lost 3, with 11 bases in between. The CDR3 spans 14 residues. Here the CDR3 reads CASSLKQGYYEQYF. The DNA of the CDR3 is TGTGCCAGCAGCTTGAAGCAGGGCTACTACGAGCAGTACTTC.